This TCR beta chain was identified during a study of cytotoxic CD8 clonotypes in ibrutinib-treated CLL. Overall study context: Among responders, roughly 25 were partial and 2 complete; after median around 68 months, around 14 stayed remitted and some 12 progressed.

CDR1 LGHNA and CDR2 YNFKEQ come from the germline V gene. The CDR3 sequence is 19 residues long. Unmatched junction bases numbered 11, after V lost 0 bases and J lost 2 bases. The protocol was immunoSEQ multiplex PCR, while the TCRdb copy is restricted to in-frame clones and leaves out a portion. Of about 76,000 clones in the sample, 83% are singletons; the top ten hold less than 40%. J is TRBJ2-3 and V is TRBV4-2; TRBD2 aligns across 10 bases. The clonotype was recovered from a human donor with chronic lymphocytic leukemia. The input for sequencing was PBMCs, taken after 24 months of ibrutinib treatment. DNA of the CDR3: TGTGCCAGCAGCCAAGATAGCAGCGGGAGGGTGTGGGACACAGATACGCAGTATTTT. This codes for CASSQDSSGRVWDTDTQYF.